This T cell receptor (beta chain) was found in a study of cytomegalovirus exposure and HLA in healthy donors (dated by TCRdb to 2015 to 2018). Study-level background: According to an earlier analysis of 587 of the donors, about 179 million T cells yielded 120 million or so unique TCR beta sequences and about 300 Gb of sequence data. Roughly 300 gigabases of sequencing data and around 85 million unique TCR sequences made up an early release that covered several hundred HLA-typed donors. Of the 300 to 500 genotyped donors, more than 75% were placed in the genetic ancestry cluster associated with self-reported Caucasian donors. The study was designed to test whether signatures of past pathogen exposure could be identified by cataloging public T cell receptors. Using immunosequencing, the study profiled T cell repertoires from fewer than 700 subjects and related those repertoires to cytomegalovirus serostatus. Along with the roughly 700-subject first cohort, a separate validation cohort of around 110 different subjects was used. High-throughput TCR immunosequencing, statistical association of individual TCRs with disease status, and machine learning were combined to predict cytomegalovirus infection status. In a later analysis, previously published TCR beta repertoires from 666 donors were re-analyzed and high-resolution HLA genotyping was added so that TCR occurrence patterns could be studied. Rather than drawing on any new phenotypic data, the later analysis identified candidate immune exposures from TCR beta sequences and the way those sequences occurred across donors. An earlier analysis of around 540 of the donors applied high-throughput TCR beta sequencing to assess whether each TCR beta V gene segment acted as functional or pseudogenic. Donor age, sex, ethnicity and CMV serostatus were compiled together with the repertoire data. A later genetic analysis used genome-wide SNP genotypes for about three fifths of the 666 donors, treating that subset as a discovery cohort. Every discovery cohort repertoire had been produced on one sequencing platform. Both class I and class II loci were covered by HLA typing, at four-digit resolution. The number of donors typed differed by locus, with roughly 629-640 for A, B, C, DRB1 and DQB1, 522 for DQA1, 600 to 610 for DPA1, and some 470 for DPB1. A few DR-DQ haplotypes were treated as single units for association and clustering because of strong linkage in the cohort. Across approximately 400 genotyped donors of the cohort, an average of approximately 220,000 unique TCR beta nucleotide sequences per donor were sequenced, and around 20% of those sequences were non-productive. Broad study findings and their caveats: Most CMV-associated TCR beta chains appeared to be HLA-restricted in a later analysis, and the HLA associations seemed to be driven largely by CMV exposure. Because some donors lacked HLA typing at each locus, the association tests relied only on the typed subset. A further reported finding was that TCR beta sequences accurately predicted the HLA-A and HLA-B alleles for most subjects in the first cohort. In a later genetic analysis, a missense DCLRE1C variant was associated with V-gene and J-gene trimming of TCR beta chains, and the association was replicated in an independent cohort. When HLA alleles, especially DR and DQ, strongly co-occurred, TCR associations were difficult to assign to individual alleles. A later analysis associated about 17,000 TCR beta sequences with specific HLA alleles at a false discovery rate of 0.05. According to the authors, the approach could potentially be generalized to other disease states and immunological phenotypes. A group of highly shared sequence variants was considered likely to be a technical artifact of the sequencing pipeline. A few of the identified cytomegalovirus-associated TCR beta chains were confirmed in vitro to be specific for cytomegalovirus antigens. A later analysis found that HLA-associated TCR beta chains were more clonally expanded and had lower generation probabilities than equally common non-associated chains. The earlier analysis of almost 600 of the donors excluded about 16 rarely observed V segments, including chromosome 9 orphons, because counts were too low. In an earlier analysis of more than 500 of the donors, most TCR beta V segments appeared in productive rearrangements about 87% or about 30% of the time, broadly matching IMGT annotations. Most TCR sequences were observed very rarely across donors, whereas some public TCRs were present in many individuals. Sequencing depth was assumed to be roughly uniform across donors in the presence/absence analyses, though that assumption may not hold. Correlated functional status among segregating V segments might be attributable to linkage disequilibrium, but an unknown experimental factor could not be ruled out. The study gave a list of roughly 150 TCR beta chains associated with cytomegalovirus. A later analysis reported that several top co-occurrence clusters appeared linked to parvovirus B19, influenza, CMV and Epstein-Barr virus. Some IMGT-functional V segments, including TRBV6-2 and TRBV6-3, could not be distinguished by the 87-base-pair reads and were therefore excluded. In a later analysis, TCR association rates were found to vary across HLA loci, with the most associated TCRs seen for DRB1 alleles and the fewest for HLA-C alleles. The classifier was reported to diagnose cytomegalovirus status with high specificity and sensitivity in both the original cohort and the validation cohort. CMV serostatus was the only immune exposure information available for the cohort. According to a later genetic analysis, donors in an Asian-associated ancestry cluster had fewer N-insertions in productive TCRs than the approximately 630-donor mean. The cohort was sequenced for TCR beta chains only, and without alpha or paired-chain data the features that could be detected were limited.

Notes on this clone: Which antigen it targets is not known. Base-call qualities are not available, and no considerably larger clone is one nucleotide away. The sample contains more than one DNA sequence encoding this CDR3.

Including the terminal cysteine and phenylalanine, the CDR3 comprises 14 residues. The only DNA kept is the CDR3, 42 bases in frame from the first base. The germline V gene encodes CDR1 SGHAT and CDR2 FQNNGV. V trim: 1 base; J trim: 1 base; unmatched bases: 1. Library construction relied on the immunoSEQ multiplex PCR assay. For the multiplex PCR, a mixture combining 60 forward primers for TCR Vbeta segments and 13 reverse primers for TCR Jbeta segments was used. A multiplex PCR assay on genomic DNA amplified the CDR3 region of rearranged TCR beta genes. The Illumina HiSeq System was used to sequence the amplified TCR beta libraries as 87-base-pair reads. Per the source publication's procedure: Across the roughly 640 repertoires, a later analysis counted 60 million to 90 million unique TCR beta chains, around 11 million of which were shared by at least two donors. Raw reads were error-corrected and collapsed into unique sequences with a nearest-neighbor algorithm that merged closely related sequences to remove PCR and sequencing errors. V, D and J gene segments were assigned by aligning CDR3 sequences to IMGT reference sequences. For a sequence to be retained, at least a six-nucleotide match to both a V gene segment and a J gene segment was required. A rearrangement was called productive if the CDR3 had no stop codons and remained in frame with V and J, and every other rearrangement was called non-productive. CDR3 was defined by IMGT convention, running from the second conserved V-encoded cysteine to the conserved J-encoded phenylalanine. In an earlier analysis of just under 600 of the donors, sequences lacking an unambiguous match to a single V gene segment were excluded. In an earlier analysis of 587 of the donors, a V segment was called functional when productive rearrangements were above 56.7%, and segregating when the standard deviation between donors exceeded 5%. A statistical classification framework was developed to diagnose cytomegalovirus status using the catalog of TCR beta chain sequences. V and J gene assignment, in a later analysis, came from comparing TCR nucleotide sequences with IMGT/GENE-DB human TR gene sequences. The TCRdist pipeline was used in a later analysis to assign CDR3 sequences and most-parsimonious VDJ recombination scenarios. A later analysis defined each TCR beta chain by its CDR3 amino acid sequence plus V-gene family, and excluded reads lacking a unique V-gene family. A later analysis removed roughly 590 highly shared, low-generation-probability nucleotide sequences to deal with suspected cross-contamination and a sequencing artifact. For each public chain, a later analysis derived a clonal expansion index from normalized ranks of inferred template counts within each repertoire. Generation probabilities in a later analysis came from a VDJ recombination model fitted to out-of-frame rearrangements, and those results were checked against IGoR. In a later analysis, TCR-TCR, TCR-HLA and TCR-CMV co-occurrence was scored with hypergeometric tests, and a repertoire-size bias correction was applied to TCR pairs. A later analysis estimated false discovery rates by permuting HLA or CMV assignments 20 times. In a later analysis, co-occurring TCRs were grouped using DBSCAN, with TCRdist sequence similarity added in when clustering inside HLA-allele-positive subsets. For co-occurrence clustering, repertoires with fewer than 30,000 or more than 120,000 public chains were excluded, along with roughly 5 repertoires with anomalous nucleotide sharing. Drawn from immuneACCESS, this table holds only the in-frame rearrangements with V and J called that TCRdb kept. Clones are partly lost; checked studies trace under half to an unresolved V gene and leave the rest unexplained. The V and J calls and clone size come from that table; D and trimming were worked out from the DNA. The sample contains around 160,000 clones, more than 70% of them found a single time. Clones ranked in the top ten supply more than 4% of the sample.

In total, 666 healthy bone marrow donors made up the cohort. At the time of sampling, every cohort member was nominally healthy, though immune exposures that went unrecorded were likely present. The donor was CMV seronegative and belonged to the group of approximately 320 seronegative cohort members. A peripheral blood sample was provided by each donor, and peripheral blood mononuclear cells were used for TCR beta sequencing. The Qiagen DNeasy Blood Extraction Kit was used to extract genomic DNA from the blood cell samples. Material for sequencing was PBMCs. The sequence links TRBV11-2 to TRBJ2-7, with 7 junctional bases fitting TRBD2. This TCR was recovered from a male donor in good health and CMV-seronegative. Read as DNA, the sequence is TGTGCCAGCAGCTTAGGGGGGGGATCCTACGAGCAGTACTTC. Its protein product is CASSLGGGSYEQYF.